This T cell receptor beta chain was found in a study of blood T cell repertoires in COVID-19. V dropped 2 bases and J dropped 4; count of bases not matched to a gene: 2. From germline, CDR1 is MNHNY and CDR2 SVGAGI (reference sequence). The CDR3 runs 15 residues. Repertoires were generated with immunoSEQ multiplex PCR, while TCRdb's copy carries only in-frame clones and drops some. Of around 99,000 clones listed, roughly 84% are singletons. This receptor was taken from a woman between 50 and 59 years old with acute or convalescent COVID-19. This chain joins TRBV6-6 and TRBJ2-2, with 9 positions matching TRBD1. The sequencing input was peripheral blood. Here the CDR3 DNA reads TGTGCCAGCAGTTACACAGGGGGCGGCACCGGGGAGCTGTTTTTT. Protein product: CASSYTGGGTGELFF.